This entry lists 28 T cell receptor beta chains sequenced from one sample in a study of PD-1 blockade in classical Hodgkin lymphoma. Time point of the sample: cycle 4 day 1 (C4D1), after around six weeks of nivolumab. Patients all relapsed after autologous stem cell transplantation, and there was variation in brentuximab vedotin exposure. Magnetic negative selection was used to purify CD8+ T cells from thawed PBMCs. Only in-frame clones appear in the TCRdb table, and some are missing; sequencing was by immunoSEQ multiplex PCR. The sample has fewer than 15,000 clones; under 90% are singletons. The material sequenced was CD8+ T cells from blood, taken before the fourth cycle of nivolumab. These receptors were obtained from a human donor with classical Hodgkin lymphoma.

The chain combines TRBV10-3 with TRBJ2-7; D is perhaps TRBD1 (6 bases). The CDR3 consists of 14 residues. Germline lookup yields CDR1 ENHRY and CDR2 SYGVKD. Trimming removed 3 bases at V and 0 bases at J, with 9 bases between. The CDR3 coding sequence is TGTGCCATCAGTGACAGGGGAAGCTCCTACGAGCAGTACTTC. Translated: CAISDRGSSYEQYF.

The chain is built from TRBV6-1 and TRBJ2-3; 7 bases agree with TRBD1. This CDR3 comprises 14 residues. CDR1 and CDR2 from the germline V gene are MNHNS and SASEGT. V lost 5 bases to trimming and J lost 2 bases; unmatched junction nucleotides: 4. DNA of the CDR3: TGTGCCAGCAGTTGGACAGGCCCCACAGATACGCAGTATTTT. This codes for CASSWTGPTDTQYF.

This chain connects TRBV7-9 to TRBJ1-5; D gene ambiguous. The CDR3 has 14 amino acids. CDR1 SEHNR and CDR2 FQNEAQ come from the germline V gene (reference sequence). Trimming cost V 1 base and J 1 base, with 5 bases left between them. The CDR3 nucleotides read TGTGCCAGCAGCTTAGGGGAAAGCAATCAGCCCCAGCATTTT. It specifies CASSLGESNQPQHF.

The chain carries TRBV6-5 and TRBJ2-3; D is unclear. The CDR3 totals 16 residues. Germline CDR1 is MNHEY and CDR2 is SVGAGI. V dropped 0 bases and J dropped 2 bases, with 12 bases sitting between them. CDR3 sequence: CASSYSREIPTDTQYF. In DNA form, the CDR3 reads TGTGCCAGCAGTTACTCTAGAGAGATCCCCACAGATACGCAGTATTTT.

This clone came up once. J is TRBJ2-1 and V is TRBV30; D unclear. The CDR3 has 13 amino acids. The germline gives CDR1 GTSNPN, CDR2 SVGIG (reference sequence). Trimming took off 4 bases at V and 4 bases at J, with 11 bases between the two ends. In nucleotides, the CDR3 is TGTGCCTGGAATGGCGGATTTTACAATGAGCAGTTCTTC. It is translated as CAWNGGFYNEQFF. Together with reference TRBV30 and TRBJ2-1, the CDR3 gives the full variable domain: SQTIHQWPATLVQPVGSPLSLECTVEGTSNPNLYWYRQAAGRGLQLLFYSVGIGQISSEVPQNLSASRPQDRQFILSSKKLLLSDSGFYLCAWNGGFYNEQFFGPGTRLTVL.

The chain has TRBV28 and TRBJ2-4; TRBD1 agrees at 12 bases. Trimming cost V 3 bases and J 1 base; bases outside gene matches: 10. Germline V CDR1 and CDR2: MDHEN, SYDVKM. There are 19 residues in the CDR3. The CDR3 is CASSFPGTGGEDAKNIQYF. The CDR3 region has the DNA TGTGCCAGCAGTTTCCCCGGGACAGGGGGCGAAGATGCCAAAAACATTCAGTACTTC. The full variable domain, completed using reference TRBV28 and TRBJ2-4, is DVKVTQSSRYLVKRTGEKVFLECVQDMDHENMFWYRQDPGLGLRLIYFSYDVKMKEKGDIPEGYSVSREKKERFSLILESASTNQTSMYLCASSFPGTGGEDAKNIQYFGAGTRLSVL.

This clone has a single count. This rearrangement joins TRBV6-5 to TRBJ2-3; D unresolved. Trimming stripped 0 bases from V and 4 bases from J, with 11 bases between. Germline CDR1 and CDR2: MNHEY and SVGAGI. The CDR3 is made up of 15 amino acids. CDR3 residues: CASSYSGQFPDTQYF. CDR3 coding DNA: TGTGCCAGCAGTTACTCTGGGCAGTTCCCAGATACGCAGTATTTT.

The chain employs TRBV5-4 and TRBJ1-4; TRBD1 might be the D (5 bases). Trimming left V 4 bases short and J 7 bases short, with 11 bases between. Germline V lookup: CDR1 SGHNT, CDR2 YYREEE (reference sequence). The length of the CDR3 is 13 residues. Here the CDR3 reads CASSQDSSEKLFF. The CDR3, as DNA: TGTGCCAGCAGCCAAGACAGCTCTGAAAAACTGTTTTTT. Full variable domain (remainder filled in from reference TRBV5-4 and TRBJ1-4): ETGVTQSPTHLIKTRGQQVTLRCSSQSGHNTVSWYQQALGQGPQFIFQYYREEENGRGNFPPRFSGLQFPNYSSELNVNALELDDSALYLCASSQDSSEKLFFGSGTQLSVL.

CDR3 DNA: TGTGCCACGGGGGACTATTCAACGAACACCGGGGAGCTGTTTTTT. It is translated as CATGDYSTNTGELFF. V is TRBV10-3 and J is TRBJ2-2, with 7 positions matching TRBD2. Trimming took 10 bases from V and 0 from J; bases not matched to a gene: 8. The V gene's germline CDR1 is ENHRY and CDR2 SYGVKD. The CDR3 sequence is 15 residues long.

This chain connects TRBV27 to TRBJ1-1, with 7 nucleotides matching TRBD1. CDR1 is MNHEY and CDR2 is SMNVEV in the germline V gene (reference sequence). Trimming at V came to 4 bases and at J to 3 bases, leaving 2 bases not matched to a gene. The CDR3 covers 13 residues. As DNA, the CDR3 is TGTGCCAGCAGTTCGACAGGGCACACTGAAGCTTTCTTT. Protein: CASSSTGHTEAFF.

V gene TRBV29-1 combines with J gene TRBJ2-5, with 8 bases fitting TRBD2. Germline V gene data show CDR1 as SQVTM and CDR2 as ANQGSEA. Trimming at V came to 1 base and at J to 6 bases, leaving 4 bases not matched to a gene. The CDR3 spans 13 residues. CDR3 amino acids: CSVEGLARKTQYF. DNA of the CDR3: TGCAGCGTTGAAGGACTAGCGCGGAAGACCCAGTACTTC.

A few counts support this clone. The chain is built from TRBV15 and TRBJ1-5; D gene unclear. The CDR3 contains 12 residues. Trimming removed 0 bases from V and 4 bases from J, with 1 base in between. The germline gives CDR1 LNHNV, CDR2 YYDKDF (reference sequence). In DNA form, the CDR3 reads TGTGCCACCAGCAGAGAAAATCAGCCCCAGCATTTT. Its translation is CATSRENQPQHF. Supplemented by reference TRBV15 and TRBJ1-5, the full variable domain reads DAMVIQNPRYQVTQFGKPVTLSCSQTLNHNVMYWYQQKSSQAPKLLFHYYDKDFNNEADTPDNFQSRRPNTSFCFLDIRSPGLGDTAMYLCATSRENQPQHFGDGTRLSIL.

This chain uses TRBV5-1 with TRBJ2-7, with TRBD2 matching 15 bases. The V gene end was trimmed by 2 bases and the J gene end by 0 bases; junction bases not matched to a gene: 6. The CDR3 extends over 18 amino acids. Germline V gene lookup returns CDR1 SGHRS and CDR2 YFSETQ. The CDR3 sequence: CASSFTGLAGGISYEQYF. The CDR3 DNA reads as TGCGCCAGCAGCTTTACCGGACTAGCGGGAGGGATCTCCTACGAGCAGTACTTC.

This clone showed up just once. This rearrangement joins TRBV11-2 to TRBJ2-5; D unclear. The CDR3 spans 14 residues. Germline CDR1 is SGHAT and CDR2 is FQNNGV. Trimming took 3 bases from V and 5 from J, leaving 13 bases between them. In DNA form, the CDR3 reads TGTGCCAGCAGCTTCGGCCGGCTGGGGGAGACCCAGTACTTC. As protein: CASSFGRLGETQYF.

This clone showed up just once. The chain links TRBV5-6 to TRBJ2-3, with 12 bases matching TRBD2. With 4 bases clipped from V and 3 bases from J, the junction kept 6 bases outside the gene matches. The germline V gene has CDR1 SGHDT and CDR2 YYEEEE. The CDR3 runs 16 residues. The CDR3 DNA sequence: TGTGCCAGCAGCCAAAGACTAGCGGGAGTTACAGATACGCAGTATTTT. Protein: CASSQRLAGVTDTQYF.

The chain uses TRBV28 and TRBJ2-7; D gene unclear. Looked up from germline, CDR1 is MDHEN and CDR2 is SYDVKM. CDR3 length equals 18 residues. V lost 5 bases and J 0 bases, leaving 23 bases between the germline ends. CDR3 sequence reads: CASSQIRLGGPTSYEQYF. Written as DNA, the CDR3 is TGTGCCAGCAGTCAAATTCGCCTCGGTGGCCCGACCTCCTACGAGCAGTACTTC.

V is TRBV9 and J is TRBJ2-1, with 13 bases that match TRBD2. The CDR3 totals 14 residues. The trim removed 5 bases at V and 8 bases at J, leaving 4 bases unmatched. Germline-derived CDR1 and CDR2 are SGDLS and YYNGEE. CDR3 in DNA: TGTGCCAGCAGTGGGACTAGCGGGAAGGATGAGCAGTTCTTC. This codes for CASSGTSGKDEQFF.

V is TRBV27 and J is TRBJ2-1, with 9 bases fitting TRBD2. Germline-derived CDR1 and CDR2 are MNHEY and SMNVEV (reference sequence). This CDR3 region has 15 residues. Unmatched junction bases numbered 11, after V lost 2 bases and J lost 12 bases. DNA for the CDR3: TGTGCCAGCAGTTTAAGCTCTAGCGGGGCTGGTGGGCAGTTCTTC. Protein: CASSLSSSGAGGQFF.

The chain recombines TRBV18 with TRBJ2-1, with 7 bases aligning to TRBD2. The CDR3 spans 14 residues. Germline assignment: CDR1 KGHSH and CDR2 LQKENI. After removal of 0 bases from V and 7 bases from J, the junction contained 3 bases not matched to a gene. CDR3 in amino acids: CASSPPQGGNEQFF. CDR3 in DNA: TGTGCCAGCTCACCACCTCAGGGAGGGAATGAGCAGTTCTTC. Combining the CDR3 with reference TRBV18 and TRBJ2-1 gives the whole variable domain NAGVMQNPRHLVRRRGQEARLRCSPMKGHSHVYWYRQLPEEGLKFMVYLQKENIIDESGMPKERFSAEFPKEGPSILRIQQVVRGDSAAYFCASSPPQGGNEQFFGPGTRLTVL.

The rearrangement links TRBV6-4 to TRBJ1-3; 7 bases are a match to TRBD1. CDR1 is MRHNA and CDR2 is SNTAGT in the germline V gene. This CDR3 is built from 18 residues. V gave up 0 bases and J gave up 4 bases; unmatched junction bases: 12. CDR3 region: CASSDSNHRGTWGNTIYF. The DNA of the CDR3 is TGTGCCAGCAGTGACTCGAATCACAGGGGCACTTGGGGAAACACCATATATTTT.

This chain joins TRBV18 and TRBJ2-7; 9 bases align to TRBD1. Germline-derived CDR1 and CDR2 are KGHSH and LQKENI. The trim removed 3 bases at V and 4 bases at J, leaving 7 bases unmatched. The CDR3 runs to 15 residues. CDR3 bases: TGTGCCAGCTCACCGGACAGGGGAAATTTGTACGAGCAGTACTTC. This translates into CASSPDRGNLYEQYF.

The chain combines TRBV6-1 with TRBJ2-7; no firm D call. Germline V gives CDR1 MNHNS, CDR2 SASEGT. The V and J ends lost 2 bases and 0 bases respectively, with 11 bases between them. The CDR3 consists of 15 residues. The CDR3, as DNA: TGTGCCAGCAGTGAATGGCCCGATAGCTCCTACGAGCAGTACTTC. Protein sequence: CASSEWPDSSYEQYF.

The chain carries TRBV7-8 and TRBJ2-7; D not resolved. The CDR3 is made up of 12 amino acids. Trimming pared 2 bases from V and 3 bases from J, leaving 5 bases between. Looked up from germline, CDR1 is SGHVS and CDR2 is FQNEAQ. The CDR3 bases are TGTGCCAGCAGCTTATTTGTCTACGAGCAGTACTTC. It translates to CASSLFVYEQYF.

The J gene is TRBJ2-2, the V gene TRBV11-2, with no clear D. V lost 7 bases and J 2 bases, leaving 14 bases between the germline ends. The CDR3 is 15 residues long. CDR1 and CDR2 from the germline V gene are SGHAT and FQNNGV. In DNA form, the CDR3 reads TGTGCCAGCATCCTAGGTGACATAAACACCGGGGAGCTGTTTTTT. Encoded protein: CASILGDINTGELFF.

The chain uses TRBV7-9 and TRBJ2-1; D gene unclear. Germline CDR1 SEHNR, CDR2 FQNEAQ (reference sequence). The CDR3 spans 11 residues. V lost 1 base and J lost 8, with 3 bases in between. The CDR3 region is CASSLEDEQFF. The CDR3 DNA follows: TGTGCCAGCAGCTTAGAGGATGAGCAGTTCTTC.

This chain joins TRBV9 and TRBJ2-2; 7 nucleotides agree with TRBD2. The germline V gene encodes CDR1 SGDLS and CDR2 YYNGEE. V shed 1 base, J shed 0 bases, and the junction held 9 bases outside the gene matches. The CDR3 length is 18 residues. The CDR3 region has the DNA TGTGCCAGCAGCGTAACCTTTATTCGGGGGGCGAACACCGGGGAGCTGTTTTTT. Translating it yields CASSVTFIRGANTGELFF.

The CDR3 DNA is TGCAGCGTCCCAGGACACAACACCGGGGAGCTGTTTTTT. Its translation is CSVPGHNTGELFF. The gene calls are TRBV29-1 and TRBJ2-2, with a tentative D call TRBD1 (5 bases). The length of the CDR3 is 13 residues. V lost 6 bases and J lost 2, with 10 bases in between. The germline gives CDR1 SQVTM, CDR2 ANQGSEA.

This clone is labeled large. The chain employs TRBV19 and TRBJ1-1; no clear D. The CDR3 contains 14 residues. Per the germline V gene, CDR1 is LNHDA and CDR2 is SQIVND (reference sequence). V was shortened by 7 bases and J by 4 bases, with 16 bases between the two germline ends. Written as DNA, the CDR3 is TGTGCCAGTACCCGCGGTCCGGGGAGCACTGAAGCTTTCTTT. This sequence encodes CASTRGPGSTEAFF.